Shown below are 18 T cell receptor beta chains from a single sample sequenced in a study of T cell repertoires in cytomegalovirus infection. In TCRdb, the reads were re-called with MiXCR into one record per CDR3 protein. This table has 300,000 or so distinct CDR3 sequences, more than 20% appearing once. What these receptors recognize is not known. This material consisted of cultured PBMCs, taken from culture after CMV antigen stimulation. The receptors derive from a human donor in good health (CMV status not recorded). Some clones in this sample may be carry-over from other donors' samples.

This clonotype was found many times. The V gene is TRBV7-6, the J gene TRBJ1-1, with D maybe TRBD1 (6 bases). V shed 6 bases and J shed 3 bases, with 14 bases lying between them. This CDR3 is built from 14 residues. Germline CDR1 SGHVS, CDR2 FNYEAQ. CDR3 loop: CASRHREGDTEAFF. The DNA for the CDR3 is TGTGCCAGCAGACACAGGGAGGGGGACACTGAAGCTTTCTTT. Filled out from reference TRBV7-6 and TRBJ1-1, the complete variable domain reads GAGVSQSPRYKVTKRGQDVALRCDPISGHVSLYWYRQALGQGPEFLTYFNYEAQQDKSGLPNDRFSAERPEGSISTLTIQRTEQRDSAMYRCASRHREGDTEAFFGQGTRLTVV.

CDR3 bases: TGTGCCAGCAGAATTCACGATGAGCAGTTCTTC. This codes for CASRIHDEQFF. The chain recombines TRBV6-5 with TRBJ2-1; D ambiguous. CDR1 and CDR2 from the germline V gene are MNHEY and SVGAGI. The CDR3 is 11 amino acids. Trimming stripped 6 bases from V and 8 bases from J, with 8 bases between.

The chain's CDR3 is CASSPSGRASGELFF. In DNA, the CDR3 is TGTGCCAGCAGCCCTAGCGGGAGGGCGTCCGGGGAGCTGTTTTTT. This chain links TRBV7-6 with TRBJ2-2; 12 bases are shared with TRBD2. V lost 5 bases to trimming and J lost 6 bases; unmatched junction nucleotides: 4. CDR1 is SGHVS, CDR2 FNYEAQ, per germline. The CDR3 is 15 amino acids.

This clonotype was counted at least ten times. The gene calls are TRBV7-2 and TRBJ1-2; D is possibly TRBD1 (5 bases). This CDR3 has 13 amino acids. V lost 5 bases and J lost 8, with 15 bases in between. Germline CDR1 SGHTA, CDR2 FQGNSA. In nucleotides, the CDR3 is TGTGCCAGCAGCCCCCTCACACAGGCGGGCTACACCTTC. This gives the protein CASSPLTQAGYTF.

The CDR3 protein is CASSGLDSGRRATQYF. The CDR3 coding sequence is TGTGCCAGCAGTGGCCTGGATAGCGGGAGGCGGGCGACCCAGTACTTC. V is TRBV28 and J is TRBJ2-5; 10 nucleotides match TRBD2. V dropped 5 bases and J dropped 7; count of bases not matched to a gene: 13. Germline-derived CDR1 and CDR2 are MDHEN and SYDVKM. The CDR3 is made up of 16 amino acids.

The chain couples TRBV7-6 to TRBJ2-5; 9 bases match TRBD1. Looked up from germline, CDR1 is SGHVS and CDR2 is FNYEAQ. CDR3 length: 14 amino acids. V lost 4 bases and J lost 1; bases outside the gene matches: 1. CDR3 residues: CASSWTGVQETQYF. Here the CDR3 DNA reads TGTGCCAGCAGCTGGACAGGGGTCCAAGAGACCCAGTACTTC.

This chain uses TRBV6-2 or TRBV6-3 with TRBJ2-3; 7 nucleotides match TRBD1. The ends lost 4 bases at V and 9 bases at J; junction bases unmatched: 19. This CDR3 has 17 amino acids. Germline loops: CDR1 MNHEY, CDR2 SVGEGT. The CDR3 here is CASSSRTGRGKQWTQYF. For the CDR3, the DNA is TGTGCCAGCAGTTCTCGGACAGGCCGGGGAAAACAGTGGACGCAGTATTTT.

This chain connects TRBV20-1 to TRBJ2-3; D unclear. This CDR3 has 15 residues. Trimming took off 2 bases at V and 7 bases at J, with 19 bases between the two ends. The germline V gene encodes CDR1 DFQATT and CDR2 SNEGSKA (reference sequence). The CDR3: CSARRTEPWPNTQYF. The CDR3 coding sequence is TGCAGTGCTAGACGGACCGAGCCCTGGCCCAATACGCAGTATTTT.

Written as DNA, the CDR3 is TGTGCCAGCAAGTCTAGCGGGAGGAACATTCAGTACTTC. Translating gives CASKSSGRNIQYF. The rearrangement links TRBV7-2 to TRBJ2-4; TRBD2 aligns across 11 bases. Germline CDR1 and CDR2: SGHTA and FQGNSA. The CDR3 runs 13 residues. J was trimmed by 7 bases and V by 7 bases; bases with no gene match: 3.

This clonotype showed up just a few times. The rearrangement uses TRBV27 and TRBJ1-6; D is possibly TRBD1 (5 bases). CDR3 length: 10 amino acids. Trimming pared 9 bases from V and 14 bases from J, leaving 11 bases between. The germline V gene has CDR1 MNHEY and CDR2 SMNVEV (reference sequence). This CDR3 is CASGGRTLHF. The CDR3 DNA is TGTGCCAGTGGGGGTCGCACCCTCCACTTT.

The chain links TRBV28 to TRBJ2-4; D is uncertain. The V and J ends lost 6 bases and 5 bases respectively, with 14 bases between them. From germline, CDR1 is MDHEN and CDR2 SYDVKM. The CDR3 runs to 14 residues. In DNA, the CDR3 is TGTGCCAGCAGACCCCCGACGATTCAAAACATTCAGTACTTC. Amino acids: CASRPPTIQNIQYF.

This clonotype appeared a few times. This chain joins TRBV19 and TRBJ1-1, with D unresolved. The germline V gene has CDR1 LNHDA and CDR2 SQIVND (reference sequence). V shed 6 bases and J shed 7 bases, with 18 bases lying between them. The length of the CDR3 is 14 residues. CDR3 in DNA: TGTGCCAGTAGCGGATTAAACCAGGCCCTTGAAGCTTTCTTT. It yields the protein CASSGLNQALEAFF.

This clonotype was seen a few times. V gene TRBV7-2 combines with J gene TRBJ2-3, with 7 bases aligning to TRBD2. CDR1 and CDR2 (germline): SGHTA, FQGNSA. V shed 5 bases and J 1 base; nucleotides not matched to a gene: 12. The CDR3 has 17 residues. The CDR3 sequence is CASSIVFGGGGTDTQYF. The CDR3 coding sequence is TGTGCCAGCAGCATAGTATTTGGGGGAGGGGGCACAGATACGCAGTATTTT.

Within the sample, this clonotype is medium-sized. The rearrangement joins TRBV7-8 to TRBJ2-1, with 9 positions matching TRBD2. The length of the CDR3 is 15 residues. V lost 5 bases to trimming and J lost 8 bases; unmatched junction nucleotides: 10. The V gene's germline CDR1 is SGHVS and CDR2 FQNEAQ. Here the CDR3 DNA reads TGTGCCAGCAGCCCCGGGGTAGCGGGAGCCCATGAGCAGTTCTTC. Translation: CASSPGVAGAHEQFF.

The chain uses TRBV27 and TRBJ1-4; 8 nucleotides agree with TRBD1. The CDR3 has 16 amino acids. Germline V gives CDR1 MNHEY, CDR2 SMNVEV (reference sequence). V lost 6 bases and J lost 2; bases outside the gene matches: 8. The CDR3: CASSARTGLTNEKLFF. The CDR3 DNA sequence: TGTGCCAGCAGCGCCCGGACAGGGCTGACTAATGAAAAACTGTTTTTT. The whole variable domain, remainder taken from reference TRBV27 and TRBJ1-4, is EAQVTQNPRYLITVTGKKLTVTCSQNMNHEYMSWYRQDPGLGLRQIYYSMNVEVTDKGDVPEGYKVSRKEKRNFPLILESPSPNQTSLYFCASSARTGLTNEKLFFGSGTQLSVL.

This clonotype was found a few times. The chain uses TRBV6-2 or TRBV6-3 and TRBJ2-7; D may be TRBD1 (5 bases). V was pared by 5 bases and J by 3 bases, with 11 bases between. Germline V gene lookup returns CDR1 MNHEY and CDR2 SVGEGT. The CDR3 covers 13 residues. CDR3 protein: CASSAADNYEQYF. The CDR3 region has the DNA TGTGCCAGCAGTGCCGCGGACAACTACGAGCAGTACTTC.

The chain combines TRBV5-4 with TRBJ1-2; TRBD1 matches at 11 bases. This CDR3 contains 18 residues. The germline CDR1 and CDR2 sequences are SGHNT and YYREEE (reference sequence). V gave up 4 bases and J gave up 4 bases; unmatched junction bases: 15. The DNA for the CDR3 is TGTGCCAGCAGCCCCACATTGGGGGACAGGGGGTCTAGCTATGGCTACACCTTC. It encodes CASSPTLGDRGSSYGYTF.

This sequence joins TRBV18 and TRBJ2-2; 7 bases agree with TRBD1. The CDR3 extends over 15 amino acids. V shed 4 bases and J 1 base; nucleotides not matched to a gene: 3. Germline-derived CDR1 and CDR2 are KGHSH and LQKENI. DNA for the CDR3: TGTGCCAGCTCACTGGACAGGCGGAACACCGGGGAGCTGTTTTTT. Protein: CASSLDRRNTGELFF.